Below, 18 T cell receptor beta chains from the same sample are listed, as sequenced in a study of response to subunit inactivated influenza vaccine. TCRdb re-analysed the RT-PCR reads in MiXCR, keeping a single row per CDR3 protein. The sample holds about 530,000 distinct CDR3 sequences, 10% to 15% seen once. Sequences were derived from PBMCs from blood, sampled about 40 days after vaccination. The receptors shown here come from a man in his forties or fifties who received an inactivated influenza vaccine.

This clonotype was detected a few times. The gene calls are TRBV12-3 or TRBV12-4 and TRBJ2-7; 7 positions agree with TRBD1. V trimming: 6 bases; J trimming: 6 bases; junction bases outside the gene matches: 14. The CDR3 has 15 amino acids. Written as DNA, the CDR3 is TGTGCCAGCAGCCCGAGGACAGGTGCCCCCTCCGAGCAGTACTTC. Residues: CASSPRTGAPSEQYF.

This clonotype appeared a single time. The rearrangement uses TRBV12-3 or TRBV12-4 and TRBJ1-1, with a weak D call TRBD1 (5 bases). The CDR3 has 15 residues. V was clipped by 3 bases and J by 4 bases, with 15 bases between them. Here the CDR3 DNA reads TGTGCCAGCAGTTTGAATCTGGGGGGAGCCACTGAAGCTTTCTTT. It translates to CASSLNLGGATEAFF.

This clonotype came up a few times. The V call is TRBV6-5, the J call TRBJ2-7; D remains unclear. This CDR3 has 16 residues. Germline V gene lookup returns CDR1 MNHEY and CDR2 SVGAGI. The germline V and J ends were trimmed by 0 bases and 4 bases, with 16 bases remaining between them. For the CDR3, the DNA is TGTGCCAGCAGTTACTCGTTTAGAGACACGATATACGAGCAGTACTTC. Its protein is CASSYSFRDTIYEQYF.

This chain links TRBV15 with TRBJ2-3; no firm D call. V dropped 0 bases and J dropped 5 bases, with 12 bases sitting between them. The CDR3 totals 15 residues. Germline V gives CDR1 LNHNV, CDR2 YYDKDF (reference sequence). CDR3 nucleotides: TGTGCCACCAGCAGAGATCGGGCCGTTGAAGATACGCAGTATTTT. The encoded protein is CATSRDRAVEDTQYF.

At least ten counts were recorded for this clonotype. This chain links TRBV20-1 with TRBJ1-5; 9 nucleotides agree with TRBD1. The CDR3 consists of 16 residues. The V gene's germline CDR1 is DFQATT and CDR2 SNEGSKA (reference sequence). V was pared by 6 bases and J by 4 bases, with 13 bases of the junction left unmatched. CDR3 DNA: TGCAGTGCCATTCTCTCAGGACAGGGGCGTAATCAGCCCCAGCATTTT. Protein product: CSAILSGQGRNQPQHF.

This clonotype turned up a few times. The J gene is TRBJ2-6, the V gene TRBV15; maybe TRBD1 (5 bases). This CDR3 region has 16 residues. CDR1 LNHNV and CDR2 YYDKDF come from the germline V gene (reference sequence). Trimming took off 2 bases at V and 5 bases at J, with 13 bases between the two ends. Written as DNA, the CDR3 is TGTGCCACCAGCAGATCCCAGGGCAGCCGGGCCAACGTCCTGACTTTC. Amino acid sequence: CATSRSQGSRANVLTF.

At least ten counts were recorded for this clonotype. The gene calls are TRBV10-3 and TRBJ2-7, with 9 positions matching TRBD1. There are 13 residues in the CDR3. Unmatched junction bases numbered 4, after V lost 7 bases and J lost 3 bases. Per the germline V gene, CDR1 is ENHRY and CDR2 is SYGVKD. In DNA, the CDR3 is TGTGCCATCACTTCGGGACAGGGCTACGAGCAGTACTTC. This sequence encodes CAITSGQGYEQYF.

This chain joins TRBV29-1 and TRBJ2-5, with 9 bases fitting TRBD2. Losses at the gene ends were 5 bases for V and 4 bases for J; bases not matched to a gene: 8. Germline CDR1 and CDR2: SQVTM and ANQGSEA. This CDR3 contains 14 residues. CDR3 nucleotides: TGCAGCGTTTCCGCTCTTAGCGGGGGAGAGACCCAGTACTTC. Its protein is CSVSALSGGETQYF. The whole variable domain, remainder taken from reference TRBV29-1 and TRBJ2-5, is SAVISQKPSRDICQRGTSLTIQCQVDSQVTMMFWYRQQPGQSLTLIATANQGSEATYESGFVIDKFPISRPNLTFSTLTVSNMSPEDSSIYLCSVSALSGGETQYFGPGTRLLVL.

This rearrangement joins TRBV3-1 to TRBJ1-1; tentatively, D is TRBD1 (5 bases). The germline gives CDR1 LGHDT, CDR2 YNNKEL (reference sequence). The CDR3 length is 17 residues. Trimming pared 3 bases from V and 0 bases from J, leaving 17 bases between. CDR3 protein: CASSQGVQRLLNTEAFF. In DNA, the CDR3 is TGTGCCAGCAGCCAGGGGGTTCAGCGGCTCCTGAACACTGAAGCTTTCTTT.

The chain recombines TRBV20-1 with TRBJ2-5, with 8 bases aligning to TRBD2. This CDR3 is 13 amino acids long. Germline CDR1 DFQATT, CDR2 SNEGSKA (reference sequence). The ends lost 5 bases at V and 0 bases at J; junction bases unmatched: 2. CDR3 sequence: CSARLAHQETQYF. The CDR3 DNA is TGCAGTGCTCGACTAGCGCACCAAGAGACCCAGTACTTC.

This clonotype was counted between two and nine times. CDR3 sequence: CSAISGQVSYEQYF. For the CDR3, the DNA is TGCAGTGCTATTTCGGGACAGGTTTCCTACGAGCAGTACTTC. This chain uses TRBV20-1 with TRBJ2-7, with TRBD1 identical over 8 bases. Germline-derived CDR1 and CDR2 are DFQATT and SNEGSKA (reference sequence). This CDR3 has 14 amino acids. Trimming cost V 4 bases and J 1 base; bases outside gene matches: 6.

The CDR3, as DNA: TGTGCCAGCAGTTTAGAGGGACGGCTCAGCGACGAGCAGTACTTC. This translates into CASSLEGRLSDEQYF. The rearrangement links TRBV28 to TRBJ2-7; tentatively, D is TRBD1 or TRBD2 (5 bases each). This CDR3 is 15 amino acids long. The ends were cut back, 2 bases at V and 5 bases at J, with 16 bases in the middle. In germline, CDR1 is MDHEN, CDR2 SYDVKM.

The chain joins TRBV27 to TRBJ1-1; 10 bases are a match to TRBD1. The germline V gene has CDR1 MNHEY and CDR2 SMNVEV (reference sequence). The CDR3 length is 14 residues. J was trimmed by 6 bases and V by 5 bases; bases with no gene match: 6. In DNA, the CDR3 is TGTGCCAGCAGTCTGACAGGGGGCTGGTCTGAAGCTTTCTTT. Translation: CASSLTGGWSEAFF.

This clonotype was detected many times. V and J are TRBV12-3 or TRBV12-4 and TRBJ2-5; TRBD1 might be the D (7 bases). Trimming removed 7 bases at V and 5 bases at J, with 14 bases between. This CDR3 region has 13 residues. CDR3 nucleotide sequence: TGTGCCAGCAACAGCAGGGGGGAGGAGACCCAGTACTTC. Its translation: CASNSRGEETQYF.

This clonotype was seen only once. The chain employs TRBV5-1 and TRBJ2-4; a weak D match, TRBD2 (7 bases). The CDR3 contains 15 residues. Trimming cost V 3 bases and J 6 bases, with 16 bases left between them. Per germline, CDR1 SGHRS and CDR2 YFSETQ. CDR3 residues: CASSSDPGEGNIQYF. CDR3 nucleotides: TGCGCCAGCAGCTCCGACCCAGGGGAGGGAAACATTCAGTACTTC.

This clonotype was counted between two and nine times. The CDR3 DNA is TGTGCCAGCAGTTTAAGACAGTTTAACCAAGAGACCCAGTACTTC. Translating it yields CASSLRQFNQETQYF. The chain employs TRBV12-3 or TRBV12-4 and TRBJ2-5, with D perhaps matching TRBD1 (5 bases). Trimming took off 2 bases at V and 0 bases at J, with 10 bases between the two ends. The CDR3 is 15 residues long.

The J gene is TRBJ2-5, the V gene TRBV24-1; D may correspond to TRBD1 or TRBD2 (5 bases each). V was clipped by 3 bases and J by 1 base, with 11 bases between them. CDR3 length: 15 residues. CDR1 is KGHDR and CDR2 is SFDVKD in the germline V gene. CDR3 nucleotides: TGTGCCACCAGTGATACCGGGACCCCCCAAGAGACCCAGTACTTC. This codes for CATSDTGTPQETQYF.

The chain has TRBV28 and TRBJ2-3; TRBD2 agrees at 10 bases. Germline CDR1 and CDR2: MDHEN and SYDVKM. This CDR3 spans 12 amino acids. The junction had 3 bases not matched to a gene; V was cut back by 10 bases and J by 5 bases. The CDR3 loop is CAIGTSEDTQYF. The CDR3 nucleotides read TGTGCCATCGGGACTAGCGAAGATACGCAGTATTTT.